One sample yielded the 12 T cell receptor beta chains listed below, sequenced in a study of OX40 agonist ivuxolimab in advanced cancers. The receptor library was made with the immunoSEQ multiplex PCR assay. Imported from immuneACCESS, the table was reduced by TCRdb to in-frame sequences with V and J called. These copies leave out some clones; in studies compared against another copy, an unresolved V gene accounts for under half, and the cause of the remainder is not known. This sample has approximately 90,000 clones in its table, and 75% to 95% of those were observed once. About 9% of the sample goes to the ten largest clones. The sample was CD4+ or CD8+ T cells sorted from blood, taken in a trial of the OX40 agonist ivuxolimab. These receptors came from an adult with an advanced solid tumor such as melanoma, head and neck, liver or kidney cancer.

The CDR3, as DNA: TGTGCCAGCAGCTGGGGGGACTCCAATACGCAGTATTTT. Encoded protein: CASSWGDSNTQYF. V usage is TRBV11-3 and J usage is TRBJ2-3; possibly TRBD2 for D (6 bases). Trimming stripped 4 bases from V and 7 bases from J, with 12 bases between. The CDR3 loop spans 13 amino acids. Looked up from germline, CDR1 is SGHNT and CDR2 is YENEEA.

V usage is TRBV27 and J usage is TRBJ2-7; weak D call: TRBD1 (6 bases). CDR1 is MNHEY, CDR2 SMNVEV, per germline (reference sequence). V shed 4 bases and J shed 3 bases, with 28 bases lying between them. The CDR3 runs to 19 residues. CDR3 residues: CASSYVAPPQGAAFYEQYF. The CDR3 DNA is TGTGCCAGCAGTTACGTCGCCCCCCCACAGGGTGCGGCCTTCTACGAGCAGTACTTC.

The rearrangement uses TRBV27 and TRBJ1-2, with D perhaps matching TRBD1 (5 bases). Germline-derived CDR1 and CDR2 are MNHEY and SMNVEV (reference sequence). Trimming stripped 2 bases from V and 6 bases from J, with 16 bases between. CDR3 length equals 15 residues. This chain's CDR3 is CASSLMQGPLHGYTF. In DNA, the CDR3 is TGTGCCAGCAGTTTAATGCAGGGACCCCTGCATGGCTACACCTTC.

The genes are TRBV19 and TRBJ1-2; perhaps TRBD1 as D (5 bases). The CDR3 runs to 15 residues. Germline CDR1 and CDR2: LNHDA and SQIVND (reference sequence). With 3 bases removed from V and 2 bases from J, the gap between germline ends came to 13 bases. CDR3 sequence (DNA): TGTGCCAGTAGTATTAACAGGAATGAGAACTATGGCTACACCTTC. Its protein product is CASSINRNENYGYTF.

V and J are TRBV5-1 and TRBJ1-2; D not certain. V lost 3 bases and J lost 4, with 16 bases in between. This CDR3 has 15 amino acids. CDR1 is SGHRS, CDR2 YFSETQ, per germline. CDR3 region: CASSSVQRTGYGYTF. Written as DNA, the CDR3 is TGCGCCAGCAGCTCCGTGCAACGGACTGGCTATGGCTACACCTTC.

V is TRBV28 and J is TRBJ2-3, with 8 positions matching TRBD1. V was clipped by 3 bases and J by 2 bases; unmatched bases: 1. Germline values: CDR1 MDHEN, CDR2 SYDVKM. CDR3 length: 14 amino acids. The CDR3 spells CASSLDRATDTQYF. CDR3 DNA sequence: TGTGCCAGCAGTTTGGACAGGGCCACAGATACGCAGTATTTT. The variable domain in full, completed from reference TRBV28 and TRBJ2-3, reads DVKVTQSSRYLVKRTGEKVFLECVQDMDHENMFWYRQDPGLGLRLIYFSYDVKMKEKGDIPEGYSVSREKKERFSLILESASTNQTSMYLCASSLDRATDTQYFGPGTRLTVL.

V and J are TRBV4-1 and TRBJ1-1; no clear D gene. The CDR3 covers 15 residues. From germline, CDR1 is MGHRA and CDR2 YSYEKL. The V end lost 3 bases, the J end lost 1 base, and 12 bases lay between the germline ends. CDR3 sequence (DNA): TGCGCCAGCAGCCAGCCCTGGAGGGAGAACACTGAAGCTTTCTTT. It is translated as CASSQPWRENTEAFF.

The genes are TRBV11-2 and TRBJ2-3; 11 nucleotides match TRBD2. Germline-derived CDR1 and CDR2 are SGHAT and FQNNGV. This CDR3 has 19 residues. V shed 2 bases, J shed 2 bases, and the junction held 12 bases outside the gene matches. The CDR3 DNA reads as TGTGCCAGCAGCTTACAGCCTCCTCAACTAGCGGGAGTCACAGATACGCAGTATTTT. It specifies CASSLQPPQLAGVTDTQYF.

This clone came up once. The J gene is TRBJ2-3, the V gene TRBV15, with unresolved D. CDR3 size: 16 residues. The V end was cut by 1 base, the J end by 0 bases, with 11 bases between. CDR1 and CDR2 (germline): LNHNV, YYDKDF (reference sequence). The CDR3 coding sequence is TGTGCCACCAGCAGAGCCGTTGGCGGAAGCACAGATACGCAGTATTTT. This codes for CATSRAVGGSTDTQYF.

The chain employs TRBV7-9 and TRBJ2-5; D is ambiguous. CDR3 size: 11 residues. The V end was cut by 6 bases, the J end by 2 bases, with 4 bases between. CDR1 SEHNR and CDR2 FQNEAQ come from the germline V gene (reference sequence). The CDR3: CASSPQETQYF. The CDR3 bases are TGTGCCAGCAGTCCTCAAGAGACCCAGTACTTC.

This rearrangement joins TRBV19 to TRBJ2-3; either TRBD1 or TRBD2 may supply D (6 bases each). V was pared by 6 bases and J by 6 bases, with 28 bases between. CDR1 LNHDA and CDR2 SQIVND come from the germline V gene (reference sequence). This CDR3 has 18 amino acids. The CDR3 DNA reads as TGTGCCAGTAGGCAGGGGACTGACGTTTTCTTGGAGTGGGATACGCAGTATTTT. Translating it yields CASRQGTDVFLEWDTQYF.

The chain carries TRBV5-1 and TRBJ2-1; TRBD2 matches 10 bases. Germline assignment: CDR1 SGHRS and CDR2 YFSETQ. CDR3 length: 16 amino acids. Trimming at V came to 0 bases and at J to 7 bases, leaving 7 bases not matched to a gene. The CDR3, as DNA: TGCGCCAGCAGCTTGGGGGGGACTAGCGCTGGTAATGAGCAGTTCTTC. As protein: CASSLGGTSAGNEQFF.